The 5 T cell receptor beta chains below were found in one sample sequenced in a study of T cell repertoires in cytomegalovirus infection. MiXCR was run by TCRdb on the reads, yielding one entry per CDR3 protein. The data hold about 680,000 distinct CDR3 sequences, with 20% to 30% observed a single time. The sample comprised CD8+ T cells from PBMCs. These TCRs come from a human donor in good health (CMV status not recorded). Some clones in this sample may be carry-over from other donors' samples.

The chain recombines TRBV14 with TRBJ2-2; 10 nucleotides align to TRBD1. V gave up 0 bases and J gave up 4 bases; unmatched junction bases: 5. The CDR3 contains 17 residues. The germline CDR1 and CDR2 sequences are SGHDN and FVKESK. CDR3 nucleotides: TGTGCCAGCAGCCAAGATTTTGACAGGGGGCTCACCGGGGAGCTGTTTTTT. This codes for CASSQDFDRGLTGELFF. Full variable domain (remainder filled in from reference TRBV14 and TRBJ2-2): EAGVTQFPSHSVIEKGQTVTLRCDPISGHDNLYWYRRVMGKEIKFLLHFVKESKQDESGMPNNRFLAERTGGTYSTLKVQPAELEDSGVYFCASSQDFDRGLTGELFFGEGSRLTVL.

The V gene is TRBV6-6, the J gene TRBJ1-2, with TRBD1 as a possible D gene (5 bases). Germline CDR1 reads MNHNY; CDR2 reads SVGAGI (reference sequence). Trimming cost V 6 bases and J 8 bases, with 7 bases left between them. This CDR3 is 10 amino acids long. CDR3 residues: CASRSGGYTF. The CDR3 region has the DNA TGTGCCAGCAGGTCAGGGGGCTACACCTTC.

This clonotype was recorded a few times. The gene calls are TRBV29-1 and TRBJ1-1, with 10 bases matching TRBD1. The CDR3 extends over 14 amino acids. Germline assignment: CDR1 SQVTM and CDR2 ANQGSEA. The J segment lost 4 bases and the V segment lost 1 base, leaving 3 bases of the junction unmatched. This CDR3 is CSVEVGQGVTEAFF. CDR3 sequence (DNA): TGCAGCGTTGAAGTCGGACAGGGGGTCACTGAAGCTTTCTTT.

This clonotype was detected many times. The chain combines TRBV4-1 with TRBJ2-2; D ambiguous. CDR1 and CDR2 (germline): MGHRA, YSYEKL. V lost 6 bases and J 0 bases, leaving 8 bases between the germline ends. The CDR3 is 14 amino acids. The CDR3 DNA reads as TGCGCCAGCAGTCATACGGCGAACACCGGGGAGCTGTTTTTT. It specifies CASSHTANTGELFF.

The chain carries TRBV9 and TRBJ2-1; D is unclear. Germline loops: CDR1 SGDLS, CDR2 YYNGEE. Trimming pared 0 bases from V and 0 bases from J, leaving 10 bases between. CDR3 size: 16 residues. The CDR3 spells CASSVGVRLSYNEQFF. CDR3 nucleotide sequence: TGTGCCAGCAGCGTAGGGGTTAGACTCTCCTACAATGAGCAGTTCTTC.